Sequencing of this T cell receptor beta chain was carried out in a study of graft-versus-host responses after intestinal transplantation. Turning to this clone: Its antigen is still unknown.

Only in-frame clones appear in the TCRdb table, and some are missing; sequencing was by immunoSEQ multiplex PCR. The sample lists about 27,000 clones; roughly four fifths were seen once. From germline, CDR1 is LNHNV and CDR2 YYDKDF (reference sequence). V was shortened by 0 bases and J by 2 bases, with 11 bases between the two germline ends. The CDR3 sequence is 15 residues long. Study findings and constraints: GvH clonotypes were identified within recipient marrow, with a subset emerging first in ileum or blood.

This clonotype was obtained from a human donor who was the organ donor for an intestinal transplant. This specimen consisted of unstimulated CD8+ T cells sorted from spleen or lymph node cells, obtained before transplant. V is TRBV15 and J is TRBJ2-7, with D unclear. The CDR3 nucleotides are TGTGCCACCAGCAGAGATCGTGCCAGAACCTACGAGCAGTACTTC. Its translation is CATSRDRARTYEQYF.